Sequencing of this T cell receptor beta chain was carried out in a study of blood T cell repertoires in COVID-19. The CDR3 is made up of 14 amino acids. CDR1 LNHDA and CDR2 SQIVND come from the germline V gene (reference sequence). Trimming removed 5 bases at V and 0 bases at J, with 11 bases between. The Seattle site enrolled patients during active infection and followed them longitudinally. Repertoires were generated with immunoSEQ multiplex PCR, while TCRdb's copy carries only in-frame clones and drops some. The repertoire holds roughly 340,000 clones, with about nine tenths as singletons. Input material: peripheral blood. This TCR was sampled from a woman aged 50 to 60 with COVID-19, enrolled during active disease. The chain recombines TRBV19 with TRBJ2-7; D possibly corresponds to TRBD2 (6 bases). The CDR3 nucleotides are TGTGCCAGTAGTTCCGCGGGATCCTCCTACGAGCAGTACTTC. It encodes CASSSAGSSYEQYF.